This TCR beta chain stems from a study of Ad26.COV2.S vaccination and SARS-CoV-2 variants (dated by TCRdb to about 2021). Concerning the study at large: Vaccine-arm donors were drawn from COV1001, a multicentre, randomized, double-blind, placebo-controlled phase I-IIa trial of Ad26.COV2.S in healthy adults. Ad26.COV2.S was administered intramuscularly at a dose of 5x10^10 or 1x10^11 viral particles, either as one shot or as two shots given 56 days apart. The specificity and breadth of SARS-CoV-2-reactive T cell receptors after Ad26.COV2.S vaccination were assessed by TCRbeta repertoire sequencing. A total of around 32 samples were included in the TCR-sequenced set, comprising roughly 19 Ad26.COV2.S vaccine recipients, 5 placebo recipients and 8 SARS-CoV-2 convalescent individuals. Trial participants were randomized into five groups of five, in which low-dose or high-dose Ad26.COV2.S was given once or twice, or placebo was given on both occasions. Investigators did not know the trial group allocation while performing experiments and assessing outcomes. The research as a whole found: The authors noted that the TCR breadth and depth analyses may have underestimated total T cell responses. Higher spike-specific TCR breadth was observed in Ad26.COV2.S recipients than in placebo recipients (P = 0.0014). After vaccination, substantial breadth of spike-specific CD8+ and CD4+ T cell responses was reported. Vaccine and placebo recipients had similar non-spike TCR breadth, a finding consistent with the vaccine containing only spike. The study was not powered for comparison of responses between vaccine doses or regimens.

The treatment or condition label on this specimen signifies: about 20 received Ad26.COV2.S at low or high dose, single or two shots; about 5 received placebo; per-sample allocation not given. Repertoires of vaccine and placebo recipients were sequenced from samples collected on day 63 after the first injection. In Cohort 1b, fewer than 30 adults aged 18-55 years were enrolled at a single site in Boston, USA, between 29 July and 7 August 2020. Ad26.COV2.S was a replication-incompetent adenovirus type 26 vector expressing a prefusion-stabilized SARS-CoV-2 spike protein from the original Wuhan strain. Based on the germline V gene (reference sequence), the CDR1 and CDR2 sequences are LGHDT and YNNKEL. Unmatched junction bases come to 4, with V trimmed by 1 base and J by 2 bases. Including the terminal cysteine and phenylalanine, the CDR3 comprises 15 residues. Only the CDR3 DNA is retained, 45 bases long and in frame from the first base.

Turning to this clone: Its antigen specificity is not known. The sample holds no much larger clone one base away, and base qualities are not on file.

TCRbeta CDR3 regions were sequenced with the immunoSEQ Assay. After extraction, genomic DNA underwent amplification by bias-controlled multiplex PCR, followed by high-throughput sequencing. Per the original workflow: Collapsing and filtering of sequences were performed to quantify the absolute abundance of each unique TCRbeta CDR3 region. Usable DNA was measured by amplifying reference genes present in all nucleated cells, and TCRbeta template counts were normalized to that usable DNA to estimate T cell fraction. Repertoire TCRs were annotated as SARS-CoV-2-specific when V gene, CDR3 amino acid sequence and J gene were exactly matched to a known reactive TCR set. MIRA supplied the reference SARS-CoV-2 TCR set, which was filtered for enrichment in COVID-19-positive ImmuneCODE repertoires so that public or cross-reactive TCRs were removed. Using the MIRA antigens, annotated TCRs were further analysed by specific ORF or by position within an ORF. Depth was the summed frequency of annotated unique rearrangements, while breadth was defined as annotated unique rearrangements over total unique productive rearrangements. Group comparisons of TCR breadth used two-sided Wilcoxon rank-sum tests. The table comes from immuneACCESS by way of TCRdb, which keeps in-frame sequences with V and J called. Part of the clones is missing from these tables; in studies checked, under half for an unresolved V gene and the rest for unknown reasons. V, J and clone size reflect that table, while D and trimming were determined from the DNA. The sample profile shows some 290,000 clones; over 80% of them were found once. Of the sample, around 2.2% falls within the top ten clones.

The V and J genes are TRBV3-1 (or the pseudogene TRBV3-2) and TRBJ2-7; 8 nucleotides in the junction match TRBD2. The sequence derives from a person aged 18-60 years who received the Ad26.COV2.S COVID-19 vaccine or a placebo. The sample consisted of peripheral blood, taken in a trial of Ad26.COV2.S vaccine versus placebo. The DNA sequence is as follows: TGTGCCAGCAGCCAAGGTCCAGCGGGGGCCTACGAGCAGTACTTC. The translation is CASSQGPAGAYEQYF.